This T cell receptor (beta chain) stems from a study of shared clonotypes between healthy human individuals. Study results and limitations: Donors were few, which limited the genetic and exposure-history diversity represented.

Deep-level assay runs were performed. Sequenced by immunoSEQ multiplex PCR; TCRdb stores in-frame clones only, minus some. The table includes over a million clones, 78% detected once. The CDR3 is 13 amino acids. Germline V lookup: CDR1 MDHEN, CDR2 SYDVKM. V lost 6 bases and J lost 4, with 12 bases in between. About this clone itself: The antigen is undetermined. A much larger clone differs from this one at a single base, so this may be a read error.

The sequence came from a man aged 18-30 years in good health. Some clones in this sample may be carry-over from other donors' samples. This chain connects TRBV28 to TRBJ1-1; D unclear. The sequencing input was memory CD4+ T cells from PBMCs. Subset denoted: CD45RA-negative fraction. The CDR3 DNA sequence: TGTGCCAGCAGCTTGACCGGGGTCACTGAAGCTTTCTTT. It specifies CASSLTGVTEAFF.